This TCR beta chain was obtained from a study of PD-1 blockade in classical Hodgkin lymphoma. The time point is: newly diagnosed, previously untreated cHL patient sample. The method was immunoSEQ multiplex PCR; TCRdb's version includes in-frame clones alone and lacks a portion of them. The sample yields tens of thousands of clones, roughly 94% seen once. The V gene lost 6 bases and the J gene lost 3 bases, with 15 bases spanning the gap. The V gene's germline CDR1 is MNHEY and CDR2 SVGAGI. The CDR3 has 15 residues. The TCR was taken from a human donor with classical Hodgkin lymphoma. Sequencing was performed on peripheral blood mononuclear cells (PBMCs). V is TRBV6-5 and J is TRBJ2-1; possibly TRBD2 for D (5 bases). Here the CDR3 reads CASRMDSANYNEQFF. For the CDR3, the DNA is TGTGCCAGCAGGATGGACTCCGCCAACTACAATGAGCAGTTCTTC.